Listed here are 21 T cell receptor beta chains from one sample, sequenced in a study of blood T cell repertoires in COVID-19. The repertoire was sequenced with immunoSEQ multiplex PCR; TCRdb's copy has only in-frame clones and lacks some. The sample has about 330,000 clones, more than 75% seen once. What was sequenced was PBMCs or T cells enriched from blood (not recorded which). The source of these receptors is a woman under 30 who had recovered from COVID-19.

The chain has TRBV11-3 and TRBJ2-5, with 10 bases aligning to TRBD2. Germline loops: CDR1 SGHNT, CDR2 YENEEA. J lost 0 bases, V lost 4 bases, and 5 bases had no gene match. CDR3 length equals 16 residues. The CDR3 sequence is CASSSRSGGDQETQYF. CDR3 DNA sequence: TGTGCCAGCAGCTCTCGGAGCGGGGGGGACCAAGAGACCCAGTACTTC.

This clone was detected once. This may be a read error: a much more frequent sequence differs by one nucleotide. The chain joins TRBV5-1 to TRBJ1-1; a possible D gene is TRBD1 (6 bases). In germline, CDR1 is SGHRS, CDR2 YFSETQ. This CDR3 spans 16 amino acids. CDR3 residues: CPRSLLGGWGGTEAFF. As DNA, the CDR3 is TGCCCCCGCAGCTTGCTCGGGGGCTGGGGGGGCACTGAAGCTTTCTTT.

CDR3 loop: CASSPAGGPTDTQYF. CDR3 DNA: TGTGCCAGCAGCCCTGCGGGGGGCCCCACAGATACGCAGTATTTT. The J gene is TRBJ2-3, the V gene TRBV9, with 8 nucleotides matching TRBD2. Germline V lookup: CDR1 SGDLS, CDR2 YYNGEE. The V gene end was trimmed by 4 bases and the J gene end by 2 bases; junction bases not matched to a gene: 6. CDR3 size: 15 residues.

J is TRBJ2-6 and V is TRBV9; no firm D call. The germline CDR1 and CDR2 sequences are SGDLS and YYNGEE. V was shortened by 0 bases and J by 1 base, with 11 bases between the two germline ends. The CDR3 spans 17 residues. DNA of the CDR3: TGTGCCAGCAGCGTAGATCCCACCACATCTGGGGCCAACGTCCTGACTTTC. Translating gives CASSVDPTTSGANVLTF.

This chain joins TRBV5-8 and TRBJ1-1; D gene uncertain. The germline V and J ends were trimmed by 0 bases and 0 bases, with 9 bases remaining between them. Germline lookup yields CDR1 SGHTS and CDR2 YDEGEE. This CDR3 comprises 15 residues. Here the CDR3 reads CASSLGVRMNTEAFF. In nucleotides, the CDR3 is TGTGCCAGCAGCTTGGGTGTGAGGATGAACACTGAAGCTTTCTTT. The full variable domain, its missing parts supplied by reference TRBV5-8 and TRBJ1-1, is EAGVTQSPTHLIKTRGQQATLRCSPISGHTSVYWYQQALGLGLQFLLWYDEGEERNRGNFPPRFSGRQFPNYSSELNVNALELEDSALYLCASSLGVRMNTEAFFGQGTRLTVV.

The rearrangement links TRBV19 to TRBJ2-7; possible D gene TRBD1, 5 bases. This CDR3 has 14 residues. Germline loops: CDR1 LNHDA, CDR2 SQIVND (reference sequence). Deletions cut 5 bases from V and 6 bases from J, with 17 bases between. As DNA, the CDR3 is TGTGCCAGTAGTTCGGGCCCAGGGTACGGCGAGCAGTACTTC. Encoded protein: CASSSGPGYGEQYF.

The chain employs TRBV11-2 and TRBJ2-5; no clear D. The CDR3 covers 15 residues. Germline V gene data show CDR1 as SGHAT and CDR2 as FQNNGV. The V gene lost 1 base and the J gene lost 2 bases, with 11 bases spanning the gap. Written as DNA, the CDR3 is TGTGCCAGCAGCTTAGGCGAACGGTTACAAGAGACCCAGTACTTC. Protein sequence: CASSLGERLQETQYF.

The chain has TRBV27 and TRBJ2-1; no definite D call. CDR1 MNHEY and CDR2 SMNVEV come from the germline V gene (reference sequence). The CDR3 spans 13 residues. The germline V and J ends were trimmed by 7 bases and 5 bases, with 12 bases remaining between them. CDR3 nucleotides: TGTGCCAGCACCACCGACGGAGACAATGAGCAGTTCTTC. It is translated as CASTTDGDNEQFF.

V is TRBV3-1 (or the pseudogene TRBV3-2) and J is TRBJ2-7, with a tentative D call TRBD2 (5 bases). V shed 0 bases and J shed 2 bases, with 8 bases lying between them. The CDR3 spans 14 residues. Germline CDR1 and CDR2: LGHDT and YNNKEL (reference sequence). The CDR3 nucleotides read TGTGCCAGCAGCCAAGATGGGAGTACCTACGAGCAGTACTTC. Translating gives CASSQDGSTYEQYF.

The chain is built from TRBV9 and TRBJ2-7, with TRBD2 matching 10 bases. The V and J ends lost 0 bases and 5 bases, in that order; junction bases with no gene match: 8. Germline V gene sequence: CDR1 SGDLS, CDR2 YYNGEE. This CDR3 is 16 amino acids long. The CDR3 sequence is CASSVEGRGLAHEQYF. For the CDR3, the DNA is TGTGCCAGCAGCGTAGAGGGGAGGGGACTAGCGCACGAGCAGTACTTC.

The genes are TRBV19 and TRBJ2-7; 9 nucleotides match TRBD1. Unmatched junction bases numbered 10, after V lost 7 bases and J lost 3 bases. The germline V gene has CDR1 LNHDA and CDR2 SQIVND (reference sequence). The CDR3 is 15 residues long. The DNA for the CDR3 is TGTGCCAGTACCTCAGCCGGGACAGGGATCTACGAGCAGTACTTC. Protein sequence: CASTSAGTGIYEQYF.

The chain joins TRBV29-1 to TRBJ2-1, with TRBD2 identical over 11 bases. Germline loops: CDR1 SQVTM, CDR2 ANQGSEA. There are 15 residues in the CDR3. Trimming took 7 bases from V and 0 from J; bases not matched to a gene: 5. CDR3 bases: TGCAGCGCCCTTAGCGGGAGGGCCTCCTACAATGAGCAGTTCTTC. Protein: CSALSGRASYNEQFF.

The V gene is TRBV21-1, the J gene TRBJ2-1; TRBD1, the table's D call, was not compared with the DNA. TRBV21-1 is shown as a pseudogene. The CDR3 totals 15 residues. CDR3 coding DNA: TGTGCCAGCAGCAAAAAGGCAGAGGGGGCCAATGAGCAGTTCTTC. It translates to CASSKKAEGANEQFF.

The rearrangement links TRBV11-2 to TRBJ2-2; maybe TRBD2 (6 bases). CDR3 size: 13 residues. V was shortened by 4 bases and J by 7 bases, with 10 bases between the two germline ends. From germline, CDR1 is SGHAT and CDR2 FQNNGV. CDR3 sequence (DNA): TGTGCCAGCAGCTCCAGGGAGGACGGGGAGCTGTTTTTT. It codes for CASSSREDGELFF.

Details on this clone: At the DNA level, this CDR3 is encoded by other sequences in the same sample as well. The genes are TRBV30 and TRBJ1-2; a possible D gene is TRBD1 (5 bases). The CDR3 extends over 12 amino acids. With 0 bases removed from V and 7 bases from J, the gap between germline ends came to 9 bases. CDR1 and CDR2 from the germline V gene are GTSNPN and SVGIG (reference sequence). CDR3 region: CAWSVGGTGYTF. CDR3 sequence (DNA): TGTGCCTGGAGTGTGGGGGGGACTGGCTACACCTTC.

The chain uses TRBV5-6 and TRBJ1-1; 8 nucleotides agree with TRBD1. This CDR3 is built from 14 residues. CDR1 is SGHDT, CDR2 YYEEEE, per germline. The junction had 3 bases not matched to a gene; V was cut back by 3 bases and J by 2 bases. The CDR3 loop is CASSYRGENTEAFF. The CDR3 nucleotides read TGTGCCAGCAGCTACAGGGGGGAAAACACTGAAGCTTTCTTT.

About this clone: This CDR3 is also generated by other DNA sequences in the sample. This chain links TRBV9 with TRBJ2-7; 10 nucleotides align to TRBD1. Per the germline V gene, CDR1 is SGDLS and CDR2 is YYNGEE. With 0 bases clipped from V and 1 base from J, the junction kept 1 base outside the gene matches. This CDR3 is built from 15 residues. Written as DNA, the CDR3 is TGTGCCAGCAGCGTAGGACAGGGGGCGTCCTACGAGCAGTACTTC. This translates into CASSVGQGASYEQYF.

CDR3 DNA sequence: TGCGCCAGCAGCCAAGCCGGGGGAAAGACCACTGAAGCTTTCTTT. This codes for CASSQAGGKTTEAFF. V gene TRBV4-1 combines with J gene TRBJ1-1; D perhaps matches TRBD1 (5 bases). Trimming removed 1 base from V and 4 bases from J, with 13 bases in between. Germline CDR1 reads MGHRA; CDR2 reads YSYEKL. This CDR3 has 15 residues.

The rearrangement links TRBV5-1 to TRBJ1-5, with D tentatively TRBD1 (5 bases). V lost 4 bases, J lost 3 bases, and 14 bases lay in between. The CDR3 is 15 residues long. Per germline, CDR1 SGHRS and CDR2 YFSETQ. Here the CDR3 reads CASSPTGFDNQPQHF. DNA of the CDR3: TGCGCCAGCAGCCCCACAGGTTTTGACAATCAGCCCCAGCATTTT.

This clone came up once. The chain is built from TRBV9 and TRBJ1-2; 7 bases are a match to TRBD1. V was clipped by 3 bases and J by 7 bases; unmatched bases: 6. Germline lookup yields CDR1 SGDLS and CDR2 YYNGEE. CDR3 length: 13 residues. CDR3 region: CASSARTGPGYTF. The CDR3 nucleotides read TGTGCCAGCAGCGCCCGGACAGGTCCTGGCTACACCTTC.

The gene calls are TRBV25-1 and TRBJ1-1; 8 positions match TRBD1. Germline V gene data show CDR1 as MGHDK and CDR2 as SYGVNS. The V gene end was trimmed by 6 bases and the J gene end by 10 bases; junction bases not matched to a gene: 10. The CDR3 sequence is 13 residues long. The CDR3 here is CASSLRTTGGAFF. In DNA, the CDR3 is TGTGCCAGCAGCCTTAGAACTACAGGGGGAGCTTTCTTT. The complete variable domain, with remaining parts taken from reference TRBV25-1 and TRBJ1-1, reads EADIYQTPRYLVIGTGKKITLECSQTMGHDKMYWYQQDPGMELHLIHYSYGVNSTEKGDLSSESTVSRIRTEHFPLTLESARPSHTSQYLCASSLRTTGGAFFGQGTRLTVV.